Listed here are 19 T cell receptor beta chains from one sample, sequenced in a study of shared clonotypes between healthy human individuals. Data came from immunoSEQ multiplex PCR; TCRdb stores just in-frame clones and leaves some out. The table has fewer than 400,000 clones, under 80% seen once. Sequenced input: memory CD4+ T cells sorted from blood. Subset given: CD45RA-negative fraction. These TCRs come from a man aged 25 to 40 in good health.

V and J are TRBV6-1 and TRBJ1-3, with no clear D. Trimming pared 0 bases from V and 1 base from J, leaving 4 bases between. The CDR3 covers 14 residues. Germline CDR1 is MNHNS and CDR2 is SASEGT. CDR3 in amino acids: CASSEAISGNTIYF. In nucleotides, the CDR3 is TGTGCCAGCAGTGAAGCTATTTCTGGAAACACCATATATTTT.

V and J are TRBV7-3 and TRBJ2-1; D is possibly TRBD1 or TRBD2 (6 bases each). Trimming took off 4 bases at V and 0 bases at J, with 7 bases between the two ends. Looked up from germline, CDR1 is SGHTA and CDR2 is FQGTGA. This CDR3 comprises 14 residues. CDR3 coding DNA: TGTGCCAGCAGCTCGGGGGCCTCCTACAATGAGCAGTTCTTC. Translating gives CASSSGASYNEQFF.

The V call is TRBV14, the J call TRBJ2-1; D not certain. CDR1 and CDR2 from the germline V gene are SGHDN and FVKESK. CDR3 length: 13 residues. The V and J ends lost 6 bases and 11 bases respectively, with 17 bases between them. The CDR3 here is CASSRERLSQQFF. The CDR3, as DNA: TGTGCCAGCAGTAGAGAAAGACTGAGCCAGCAGTTCTTC.

In its sample, this clone was seen many times. The gene calls are TRBV6-1 and TRBJ2-7; tentatively, D is TRBD2 (5 bases). Trimming cost V 9 bases and J 2 bases, with 14 bases left between them. CDR1 and CDR2 from the germline V gene are MNHNS and SASEGT. The CDR3 consists of 13 residues. The CDR3 coding sequence is TGTGCCAGTCGAGCGGTTTGGCCCTACGAGCAGTACTTC. This encodes CASRAVWPYEQYF.

The gene calls are TRBV18 and TRBJ2-7; perhaps D is TRBD1 or TRBD2 (5 bases each). This CDR3 comprises 17 residues. Between the trimmed V and J ends, which lost 0 bases and 6 bases, there was a span of 21 bases. Germline assignment: CDR1 KGHSH and CDR2 LQKENI. The CDR3 loop reads CASSPPIQVQQRGEQYF. CDR3 in DNA: TGTGCCAGCTCACCACCGATACAGGTGCAGCAACGGGGCGAGCAGTACTTC.

The chain couples TRBV7-9 to TRBJ2-6, with D hard to call. Trimming pared 1 base from V and 3 bases from J, leaving 7 bases between. The germline V gene has CDR1 SEHNR and CDR2 FQNEAQ (reference sequence). The CDR3 covers 15 residues. CDR3 in DNA: TGTGCCAGCAGCTTAGGGGAAGGTGGGGCCAACGTCCTGACTTTC. Translating gives CASSLGEGGANVLTF.

With regard to this clone: A much larger clone lies one base from this, so it may be a read error. J is TRBJ1-1 and V is TRBV30; D not resolved. Germline V gives CDR1 GTSNPN, CDR2 SVGIG (reference sequence). This CDR3 has 18 residues. V was trimmed by 1 base and J by 6 bases, leaving 27 bases between them. CDR3 coding DNA: TGTGCCTGGAGTGCTATGGTTTTAGGAGGAGGGCGTTGCGCTGAAGCTTTCTTT. Amino acids: CAWSAMVLGGGRCAEAFF.

The J gene is TRBJ1-2, the V gene TRBV28; perhaps TRBD1 as D (6 bases). The germline CDR1 and CDR2 sequences are MDHEN and SYDVKM. Trimming cost V 7 bases and J 4 bases, with 22 bases left between them. CDR3 length: 16 residues. CDR3 nucleotides: TGTGCCAGCATCGGCGGGGGCGCGCCTTCCATCTATGGCTACACCTTC. Translating gives CASIGGGAPSIYGYTF.

This chain joins TRBV30 and TRBJ1-3, with a weak D call TRBD1 (6 bases). Germline V gene sequence: CDR1 GTSNPN, CDR2 SVGIG (reference sequence). V dropped 0 bases and J dropped 0 bases, with 15 bases sitting between them. The CDR3 is 17 residues long. The CDR3 nucleotides read TGTGCCTGGAGTGTAGGGGGTGCGGAAAGCTCTGGAAACACCATATATTTT. Residues: CAWSVGGAESSGNTIYF.

The chain couples TRBV12-5 to TRBJ2-2, with unresolved D. The CDR3 loop spans 12 amino acids. Trimming shortened V by 5 bases and J by 3 bases, and 4 bases separated the two germline ends. CDR1 and CDR2 from the germline V gene are LGHNT and FRNRAP. The CDR3: CASGTYTGELFF. In DNA form, the CDR3 reads TGTGCTAGTGGTACCTACACCGGGGAGCTGTTTTTT.

This clone was counted a few times. The genes are TRBV7-9 and TRBJ2-5; 13 positions match TRBD2. Germline CDR1 is SEHNR and CDR2 is FQNEAQ (reference sequence). The CDR3 spans 16 residues. The V and J ends lost 5 bases and 4 bases, in that order; junction bases with no gene match: 7. CDR3 coding DNA: TGTGCCAGCAGCCAAGGACTAGCGGGAGTCTCAGAGACCCAGTACTTC. This sequence encodes CASSQGLAGVSETQYF.

With respect to this clone: Other DNA sequences of this sample code for an identical CDR3. The CDR3 region has the DNA TGTGCCAGCTCACCATCCGCAGAAGAGACCCAGTACTTC. This sequence encodes CASSPSAEETQYF. The genes are TRBV18 and TRBJ2-5; D remains unclear. CDR3 length: 13 amino acids. Trimming removed 2 bases at V and 3 bases at J, with 7 bases between. From germline, CDR1 is KGHSH and CDR2 LQKENI. Variable domain in full (rest from reference TRBV18 and TRBJ2-5): NAGVMQNPRHLVRRRGQEARLRCSPMKGHSHVYWYRQLPEEGLKFMVYLQKENIIDESGMPKERFSAEFPKEGPSILRIQQVVRGDSAAYFCASSPSAEETQYFGPGTRLLVL.

The chain joins TRBV19 to TRBJ1-5; D perhaps matches TRBD1 (5 bases). Germline lookup yields CDR1 LNHDA and CDR2 SQIVND (reference sequence). Trimming pared 4 bases from V and 6 bases from J, leaving 10 bases between. The CDR3 runs 13 residues. Here the CDR3 reads CASSTVRVQPQHF. As DNA, the CDR3 is TGTGCCAGTAGTACAGTCAGGGTTCAGCCCCAGCATTTT.

The chain uses TRBV28 and TRBJ2-3, with TRBD2 identical over 8 bases. Germline assignment: CDR1 MDHEN and CDR2 SYDVKM. J lost 5 bases, V lost 8 bases, and 6 bases had no gene match. The CDR3 is made up of 13 amino acids. This CDR3 is CASGTRVGDTQYF. The CDR3 DNA reads TGTGCCAGCGGGACTAGAGTAGGAGATACGCAGTATTTT.

V is TRBV2 and J is TRBJ2-7, with D possibly TRBD2 on 6 matching bases. Deletions cut 6 bases from V and 0 bases from J, with 18 bases between. This CDR3 is 16 amino acids long. Germline V CDR1 and CDR2: SNHLY, FYNNEI. CDR3 nucleotide sequence: TGTGCCAGCAGCCCGAGGCAGCGGGCAAGCTCCTACGAGCAGTACTTC. Protein sequence: CASSPRQRASSYEQYF.

The sample holds a few counts of this clone. The chain uses TRBV4-2 and TRBJ2-1; TRBD2 agrees at 10 bases. Trimming took 1 base from V and 2 from J; bases not matched to a gene: 8. The CDR3 is 18 residues long. Germline loops: CDR1 LGHNA, CDR2 YNFKEQ. CDR3 sequence reads: CASSQGGSGRAPYNEQFF. The CDR3, as DNA: TGTGCCAGCAGCCAAGGGGGGAGCGGGAGGGCCCCCTACAATGAGCAGTTCTTC.

This clone was counted many times. The same CDR3 also results from other DNA sequences found in this sample. This sequence joins TRBV6-1 and TRBJ2-6; TRBD1 matches at 10 bases. Germline V CDR1 and CDR2: MNHNS, SASEGT. Trimming removed 2 bases from V and 4 bases from J; junction bases left unmatched: 5. The CDR3 totals 17 residues. CDR3 amino acids: CASSERDRGLGANVLTF. The CDR3, as DNA: TGTGCCAGCAGTGAAAGGGACAGGGGTCTGGGGGCCAACGTCCTGACTTTC.

This rearrangement joins TRBV19 to TRBJ2-3; D call uncertain. Germline CDR1 reads LNHDA; CDR2 reads SQIVND (reference sequence). Deletions cut 3 bases from V and 5 bases from J, with 9 bases between. This CDR3 region has 13 residues. CDR3: CASSILAGDTQYF. DNA of the CDR3: TGTGCCAGTAGTATTTTGGCTGGAGATACGCAGTATTTT.

The chain has TRBV10-1 and TRBJ2-3; 9 bases line up with TRBD2. The length of the CDR3 is 17 residues. The V segment lost 0 bases and the J segment 4 bases; nucleotides outside the gene matches: 8. Looked up from germline, CDR1 is WNHNN and CDR2 is SYGVQD (reference sequence). CDR3 bases: TGCGCCAGCAGTGAGTCGAAAAGCGGGAGGCTGGCAGATACGCAGTATTTT. It encodes CASSESKSGRLADTQYF.